This passage covers 7 T cell receptor beta chains from one sample sequenced in a study of CD8 T cells in Susac syndrome. Random hexamers served to reverse transcribe about 0.5 to 1 ug RNA. TCRdb ran MiXCR on the immunoSEQ multiplex PCR reads and lists one entry per CDR3 protein. The top ten clones hold about 0.38% of a sample with approximately 68,000 distinct CDR3 sequences, roughly 95% of them seen once. Sequenced input: CD8+ T cells from PBMCs. The receptors here all came from a human donor with multiple sclerosis.

The V call is TRBV27, the J call TRBJ2-7; perhaps TRBD2 as D (5 bases). V dropped 4 bases and J dropped 0 bases, with 13 bases sitting between them. CDR1 is MNHEY and CDR2 is SMNVEV in the germline V gene (reference sequence). There are 15 residues in the CDR3. The CDR3 spells CASSSLGSGSYEQYF. CDR3 nucleotide sequence: TGTGCCAGCAGTTCTCTGGGCAGCGGCTCCTACGAGCAGTACTTC.

This clonotype was seen only once. The CDR3 here is CASSLEDNYEQFF. CDR3 in DNA: TGTGCCAGCAGCTTAGAGGACAATTATGAGCAGTTCTTC. The chain employs TRBV7-8 and TRBJ2-1; the D gene is possibly TRBD1 (5 bases). V lost 1 base, J lost 8 bases, and 9 bases lay in between. The CDR3 contains 13 residues. Germline V gene lookup returns CDR1 SGHVS and CDR2 FQNEAQ.

The genes are TRBV29-1 and TRBJ2-1, with 13 bases fitting TRBD2. V gave up 4 bases and J gave up 0 bases; unmatched junction bases: 3. The CDR3 loop spans 16 amino acids. The germline V gene encodes CDR1 SQVTM and CDR2 ANQGSEA. The CDR3 DNA reads as TGCAGCGTTGTACTAGCGGGAGGGCCCTCCTACAATGAGCAGTTCTTC. It is translated as CSVVLAGGPSYNEQFF.

J is TRBJ2-7 and V is TRBV9; no clear D. V was trimmed by 4 bases and J by 2 bases, leaving 13 bases between them. Germline V lookup: CDR1 SGDLS, CDR2 YYNGEE. The CDR3 sequence is 14 residues long. DNA for the CDR3: TGTGCCAGCAGCACGACCGAGGTTACCTACGAGCAGTACTTC. Encoded protein: CASSTTEVTYEQYF. The full variable domain, rest sourced from reference TRBV9 and TRBJ2-7, is DSGVTQTPKHLITATGQRVTLRCSPRSGDLSVYWYQQSLDQGLQFLIQYYNGEERAKGNILERFSAQQFPDLHSELNLSSLELGDSALYFCASSTTEVTYEQYFGPGTRLTVT.

The chain has TRBV27 and TRBJ1-6, with unresolved D. V lost 4 bases and J lost 15, with 16 bases in between. The CDR3 runs 13 residues. From germline, CDR1 is MNHEY and CDR2 SMNVEV (reference sequence). CDR3 in DNA: TGTGCCAGCAGTTCGAGGGCTTCAGATGTCCTCCACTTT. Translation gives CASSSRASDVLHF.

This clonotype was counted only a few times. The chain combines TRBV4-1 with TRBJ1-2; perhaps TRBD1 as D (6 bases). From germline, CDR1 is MGHRA and CDR2 YSYEKL. The CDR3 is made up of 16 amino acids. V was cut by 7 bases and J by 8 bases, with 26 bases left in between. CDR3 region: CASIPSPGHQVEGYTF. In DNA, the CDR3 is TGCGCCAGCATCCCCAGTCCGGGACACCAAGTGGAGGGCTACACCTTC.

The chain carries TRBV3-1 and TRBJ2-5; D possibly corresponds to TRBD2 (6 bases). Germline V CDR1 and CDR2: LGHDT, YNNKEL (reference sequence). CDR3 size: 15 residues. Trimming cost V 0 bases and J 4 bases, with 12 bases left between them. The CDR3 nucleotides read TGTGCCAGCAGCCAAGAATTCCGGGGAGGAGAGACCCAGTACTTC. Translating it yields CASSQEFRGGETQYF.